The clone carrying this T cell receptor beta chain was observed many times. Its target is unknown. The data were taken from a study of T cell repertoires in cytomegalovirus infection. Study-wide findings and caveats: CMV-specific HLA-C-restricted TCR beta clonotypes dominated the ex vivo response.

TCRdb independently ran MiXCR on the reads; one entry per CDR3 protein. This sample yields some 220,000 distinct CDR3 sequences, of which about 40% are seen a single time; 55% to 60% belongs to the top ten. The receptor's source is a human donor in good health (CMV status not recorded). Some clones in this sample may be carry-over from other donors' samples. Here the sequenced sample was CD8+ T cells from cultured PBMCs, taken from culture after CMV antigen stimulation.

The CDR3 DNA sequence: TGTGCCAGCAGCTTAGTTGGCAGGGAAAGTACAGATACGCAGTATTTT. It translates to CASSLVGRESTDTQYF. J is TRBJ2-3 and V is TRBV7-8, with TRBD1 as a possible D gene (5 bases). The CDR3 has 16 residues. The ends were cut back, 1 base at V and 3 bases at J, with 14 bases in the middle. Germline V CDR1 and CDR2: SGHVS, FQNEAQ.